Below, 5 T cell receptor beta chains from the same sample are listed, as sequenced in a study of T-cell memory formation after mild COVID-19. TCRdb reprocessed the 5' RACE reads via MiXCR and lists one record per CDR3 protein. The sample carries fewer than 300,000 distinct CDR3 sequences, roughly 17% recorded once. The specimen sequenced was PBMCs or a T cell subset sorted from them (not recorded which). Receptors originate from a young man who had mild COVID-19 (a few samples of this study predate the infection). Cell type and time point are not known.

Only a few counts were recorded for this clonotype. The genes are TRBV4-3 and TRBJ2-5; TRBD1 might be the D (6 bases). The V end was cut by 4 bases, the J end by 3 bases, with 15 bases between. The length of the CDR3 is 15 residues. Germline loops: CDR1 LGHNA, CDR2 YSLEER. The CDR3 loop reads CASSRVIGGEETQYF. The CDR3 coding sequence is TGCGCCAGCAGCCGAGTGATAGGGGGAGAAGAGACCCAGTACTTC.

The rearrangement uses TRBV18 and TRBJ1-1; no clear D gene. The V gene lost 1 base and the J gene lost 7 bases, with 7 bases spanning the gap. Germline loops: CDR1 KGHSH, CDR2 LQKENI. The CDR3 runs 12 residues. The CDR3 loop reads CASSPRGVEAFF. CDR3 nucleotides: TGTGCCAGCTCACCACGGGGAGTTGAAGCTTTCTTT.

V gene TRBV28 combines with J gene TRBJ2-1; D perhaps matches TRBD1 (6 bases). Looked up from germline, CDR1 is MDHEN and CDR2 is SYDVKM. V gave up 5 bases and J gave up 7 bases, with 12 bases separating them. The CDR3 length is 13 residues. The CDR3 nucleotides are TGTGCCAGCAGTACCGGAACAGGGAATGAGCAGTTCTTC. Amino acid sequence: CASSTGTGNEQFF.

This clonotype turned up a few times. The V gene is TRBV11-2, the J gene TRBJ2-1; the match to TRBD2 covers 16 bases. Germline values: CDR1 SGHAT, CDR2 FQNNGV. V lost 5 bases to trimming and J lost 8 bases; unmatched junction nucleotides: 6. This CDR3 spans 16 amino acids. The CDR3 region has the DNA TGTGCCAGCAGCCCCGGGACTAGCGGGGGGGCGGATGAGCAGTTCTTC. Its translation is CASSPGTSGGADEQFF.

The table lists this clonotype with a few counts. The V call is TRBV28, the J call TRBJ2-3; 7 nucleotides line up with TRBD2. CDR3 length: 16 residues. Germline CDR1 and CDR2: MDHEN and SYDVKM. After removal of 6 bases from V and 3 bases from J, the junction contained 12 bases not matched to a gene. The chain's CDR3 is CASSSGSSGDTDTQYF. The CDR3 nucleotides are TGTGCCAGCAGCTCTGGGTCTAGCGGAGATACAGATACGCAGTATTTT.